This T cell receptor (beta chain) appears in the sequencing data of a study of T cells of healthy individuals. Using its own MiXCR run on the 5' RACE reads, TCRdb lists one record per CDR3 protein. Here the sample spans roughly 87,000 distinct CDR3 sequences, approximately 16% being singletons. Germline V CDR1 and CDR2: LGHDT, YNNKEL (reference sequence). The CDR3 is 16 amino acids. V lost 1 base and J 0 bases, leaving 10 bases between the germline ends. This clonotype was found a few times. The clonotype was recovered from a human donor in good health. The V call is TRBV3-1, the J call TRBJ1-5; D uncertain. CDR3 sequence reads: CASSQVQGYSNQPQHF. The CDR3 DNA is TGTGCCAGCAGCCAAGTCCAAGGGTATAGCAATCAGCCCCAGCATTTT. Based on the CDR3 plus reference TRBV3-1 and TRBJ1-5, the full variable domain is DTAVSQTPKYLVTQMGNDKSIKCEQNLGHDTMYWYKQDSKKFLKIMFSYNNKELIINETVPNRFSPKSPDKAHLNLHINSLELGDSAVYFCASSQVQGYSNQPQHFGDGTRLSIL.